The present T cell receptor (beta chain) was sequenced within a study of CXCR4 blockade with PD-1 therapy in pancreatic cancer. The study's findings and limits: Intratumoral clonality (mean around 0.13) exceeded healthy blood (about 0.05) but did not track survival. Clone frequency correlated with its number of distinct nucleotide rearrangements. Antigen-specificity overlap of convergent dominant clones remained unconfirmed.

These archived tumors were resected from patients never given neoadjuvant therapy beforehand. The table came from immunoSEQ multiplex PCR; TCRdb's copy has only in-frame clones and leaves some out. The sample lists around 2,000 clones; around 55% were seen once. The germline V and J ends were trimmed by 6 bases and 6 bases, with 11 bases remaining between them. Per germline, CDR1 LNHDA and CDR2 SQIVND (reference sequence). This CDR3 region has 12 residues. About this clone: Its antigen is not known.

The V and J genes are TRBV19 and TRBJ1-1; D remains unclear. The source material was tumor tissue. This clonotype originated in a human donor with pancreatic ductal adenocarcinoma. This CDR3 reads CASRGGLAEAFF. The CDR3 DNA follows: TGTGCCAGTAGGGGAGGGTTGGCTGAAGCTTTCTTT.